This is a list of T cell receptor beta chains from one sample in a study of blood T cell repertoires in COVID-19. Repertoires were generated with immunoSEQ multiplex PCR, while TCRdb's copy carries only in-frame clones and drops some. The sample lists a few hundred thousand clones; around 90% were seen once. Sequenced sample: PBMCs or T cells enriched from blood (not recorded which). All receptors derive from an older woman in a cohort exposed to, infected with or recovered from COVID-19 (not recorded which). Both conserved end residues are part of each CDR3. The D gene is left open where the match is weak. Clone size appears in some rows only: once, few, many, or a class for an expanded clone.

clone size	D gene	V gene	J gene	CDR3 protein	CDR3 DNA
NA	NA	TRBV9	TRBJ1-2	CASSVARNYTF	TGTGCCAGCAGCGTAGCCAGAAACTACACCTTC
NA	NA	TRBV19	TRBJ2-2	CASSIRESGELFF	TGTGCCAGTAGTATCCGGGAGAGCGGGGAGCTGTTTTTT
NA	TRBD1	TRBV19	TRBJ2-1	CASSSWTGAGEQFF	TGTGCCAGTAGTTCATGGACAGGCGCGGGTGAGCAGTTCTTC
NA	NA	TRBV10-3	TRBJ2-1	CAISESNAGGSNEQFF	TGTGCCATCAGTGAGTCGAATGCAGGGGGGTCCAATGAGCAGTTCTTC
NA	NA	TRBV11-2	TRBJ2-2	CASKLFMGPGELFF	TGTGCCAGCAAGCTTTTTATGGGGCCAGGGGAGCTGTTTTTT
NA	NA	TRBV11-2	TRBJ2-7	CASSPNQGLSYEQYF	TGTGCCAGCAGCCCCAATCAGGGCCTTTCCTACGAGCAGTACTTC
few	NA	TRBV7-2	TRBJ1-1	CASSPIWSGDVAFF	TGTGCCAGCAGCCCGATCTGGTCAGGGGATGTGGCTTTCTTT
NA	NA	TRBV15	TRBJ1-2	CATSRDAGYGYTF	TGTGCCACCAGCAGAGATGCGGGGTATGGCTACACCTTC
NA	NA	TRBV5-1	TRBJ2-1	CASNPGRAAYNEQFF	TGCGCCAGCAACCCCGGGCGGGCCGCCTACAATGAGCAGTTCTTC
NA	NA	TRBV6-5	TRBJ2-7	CASSYQGYEQYF	TGTGCCAGCAGTTACCAGGGCTACGAGCAGTACTTC
few	NA	TRBV29-1	TRBJ2-7	CSVEVHQGSYEQYF	TGCAGCGTTGAAGTCCACCAGGGTTCCTACGAGCAGTACTTC
once	NA	TRBV5-1	TRBJ1-2	CASSLAIMGDLRGYTF	TGCGCCAGCAGCTTGGCTATTATGGGAGACCTTCGTGGCTACACCTTC
NA	TRBD1	TRBV6-5	TRBJ2-7	CARDRETYEQYF	TGTGCCAGGGACAGGGAAACCTACGAGCAGTACTTC
NA	NA	TRBV7-8	TRBJ1-2	CASSLARDYGYTF	TGTGCCAGCAGCTTAGCCAGGGACTATGGCTACACCTTC
NA	NA	TRBV7-8	TRBJ2-3	CASSFESQFTDTQYF	TGTGCCAGCAGCTTTGAATCCCAGTTCACAGATACGCAGTATTTT
NA	NA	TRBV2	TRBJ2-7	CASSDTGYEQYF	TGTGCCAGCAGTGACACAGGGTACGAGCAGTACTTC
once	TRBD2	TRBV7-7	TRBJ2-1	CASSPGTSGRVNEQFF	TGTGCTAGCAGCCCCGGGACTAGCGGGAGGGTCAATGAGCAGTTCTTC
NA	NA	TRBV2	TRBJ1-6	CASSVGQVSPLHF	TGTGCCAGCAGTGTAGGTCAGGTTTCACCCCTCCACTTT
NA	NA	TRBV18	TRBJ1-1	CASSPLVAEAFF	TGTGCCAGCTCACCACTTGTAGCTGAAGCTTTCTTT
NA	NA	TRBV11-2	TRBJ2-2	CASSLYIQANTGELFF	TGTGCCAGCAGCTTATATATCCAGGCGAACACCGGGGAGCTGTTTTTT
NA	TRBD2	TRBV3-1/TRBV3-2	TRBJ2-1	CASSQLAGGGNEQFF	TGTGCCAGCAGCCAACTAGCGGGAGGGGGCAATGAGCAGTTCTTC
NA	TRBD2	TRBV4-1	TRBJ2-1	CASSQDTSDFSYNEQFF	TGCGCCAGCAGCCAAGACACTAGCGACTTCTCCTACAATGAGCAGTTCTTC
NA	NA	TRBV28	TRBJ2-7	CASRTGISGEQYF	TGTGCCAGCAGAACAGGGATAAGCGGCGAGCAGTACTTC
NA	TRBD1	TRBV7-3	TRBJ2-1	CASSLDRGLYNEQFF	TGTGCCAGCAGCTTGGACAGGGGGCTCTACAATGAGCAGTTCTTC
NA	NA	TRBV19	TRBJ2-1	CASSRSNYLYNEQFF	TGTGCCAGTAGTAGGTCGAACTACCTTTACAATGAGCAGTTCTTC
NA	TRBD2	TRBV19	TRBJ2-6	CASSSTSDPPGANVLTF	TGTGCCAGTAGTTCTACTAGCGACCCCCCTGGGGCCAACGTCCTGACTTTC
NA	NA	TRBV30	TRBJ1-1	CAWSRGPGGTEAFF	TGTGCCTGGAGTCGGGGTCCGGGAGGCACTGAAGCTTTCTTT
NA	TRBD1	TRBV27	TRBJ1-2	CASSKTGGREGYTF	TGTGCCAGCAGCAAGACAGGGGGCAGAGAGGGCTACACCTTC
NA	NA	TRBV6-5	TRBJ2-3	CASTGQLDTDTQYF	TGTGCCAGCACCGGACAGTTAGACACAGATACGCAGTATTTT
NA	TRBD2	TRBV3-1/TRBV3-2	TRBJ2-7	CASSPSGTSGSRQYF	TGTGCCAGCAGCCCTTCCGGGACTAGCGGGAGCCGGCAGTACTTC
NA	NA	TRBV7-3	TRBJ2-2	CASSFDTGELFF	TGTGCCAGCAGCTTCGACACCGGGGAGCTGTTTTTT
NA	NA	TRBV27	TRBJ2-1	CASSLTIPTVDSSYNEQFF	TGTGCCAGCAGTTTAACGATCCCCACGGTGGACAGCTCCTACAATGAGCAGTTCTTC
once	NA	TRBV27	TRBJ2-6	CASSSGAPGANVLTF	TGTGCCAGCAGTTCTGGAGCCCCCGGGGCCAACGTCCTGACTTTC
NA	NA	TRBV18	TRBJ2-1	CASSPDLGPHEQFF	TGTGCCAGCTCACCAGACCTGGGGCCCCATGAGCAGTTCTTC
NA	TRBD2	TRBV19	TRBJ2-1	CASNRGREAGGYNEQFF	TGTGCCAGTAATCGGGGGCGAGAAGCGGGAGGCTACAATGAGCAGTTCTTC
NA	NA	TRBV24-1	TRBJ1-2	CATSDPSTDNYGYTF	TGTGCCACCAGTGATCCCTCGACAGATAACTATGGCTACACCTTC
NA	TRBD2	TRBV27	TRBJ2-7	CASSLGTSGIDEQYF	TGTGCCAGCAGTTTGGGGACTAGCGGGATCGACGAGCAGTACTTC
NA	TRBD1	TRBV24-1	TRBJ1-5	CAAQGFGNQPQHF	TGTGCCGCACAGGGGTTCGGCAATCAGCCCCAGCATTTT
NA	TRBD1	TRBV5-1	TRBJ1-6	CASSSDRVRNSPLHF	TGCGCCAGCAGCTCCGACAGGGTGAGGAATTCACCCCTCCACTTT
once	TRBD2	TRBV9	TRBJ2-7	CAPAGGEQYF	TGTGCTCCCGCGGGAGGCGAGCAGTACTTC
NA	NA	TRBV28	TRBJ2-6	CASSPDSSGANVLTF	TGTGCCAGCAGTCCCGACAGCTCTGGGGCCAACGTCCTGACTTTC
NA	NA	TRBV29-1	TRBJ2-7	CSVARSHEQYF	TGCAGCGTTGCGAGGAGCCACGAGCAGTACTTC
NA	NA	TRBV30	TRBJ2-7	CAWSRGGDSYEQYF	TGTGCCTGGAGTCGGGGCGGGGACTCCTACGAGCAGTACTTC
NA	NA	TRBV15	TRBJ1-6	CATSRDPIYIRGEGNSPLHF	TGTGCCACCAGCAGAGATCCAATTTATATCAGGGGAGAAGGTAATTCACCCCTCCACTTT